Following are 26 T cell receptor beta chains from one sample sequenced in a study of beta chain features in type 1 diabetes. Reverse transcription of all isolated RNA meant that expressed TCRB transcripts were sequenced. Clones were read by immunoSEQ multiplex PCR, and TCRdb kept only the in-frame ones, dropping some. The table includes fewer than 900,000 clones, about 17% detected once. The sample comprised naive CD4+ T cells from blood. These receptor sequences come from a woman under 30 in good health.

This clone appeared a few times. The junction shows a germline mismatch at one end, possibly a read error. The chain joins TRBV4-2 to TRBJ2-1; 8 bases agree with TRBD1. Per germline, CDR1 LGHNA and CDR2 YNFKEQ. The CDR3 length is 13 residues. CDR3 in amino acids: CASSQYFGTGFVF. The CDR3 DNA sequence: TGTGCCAGCAGCCAATATTTCGGGACAGGTTTCGTCTTC.

Here the CDR3 reads CASSLGGRVHDEQFF. The CDR3 DNA reads as TGTGCCAGCAGTTTAGGCGGGAGGGTCCATGATGAGCAGTTCTTC. The V and J genes are TRBV28 and TRBJ2-1; 9 bases fit TRBD2. CDR1 MDHEN and CDR2 SYDVKM come from the germline V gene. The trim removed 2 bases at V and 8 bases at J, leaving 7 bases unmatched. The CDR3 is made up of 15 amino acids.

This clone showed up just a few times. J is TRBJ2-3 and V is TRBV4-2, with D perhaps TRBD2 (6 bases). There are 15 residues in the CDR3. CDR1 is LGHNA, CDR2 YNFKEQ, per germline. Trimming removed 2 bases from V and 12 bases from J, with 21 bases in between. The CDR3 coding sequence is TGTGCCAGCAGCCAACCGACAGAGCGGGCCACCCCCCAGTATTTT. Amino acids: CASSQPTERATPQYF.

The chain joins TRBV7-9 to TRBJ1-4; the D is unclear. The CDR3 has 16 residues. Germline values: CDR1 SEHNR, CDR2 FQNEAQ (reference sequence). V dropped 5 bases and J dropped 3 bases, with 16 bases sitting between them. The CDR3, as DNA: TGTGCCAGCAGCCCGTCTGGGCAGGTACCTAATGAAAAACTGTTTTTT. It encodes CASSPSGQVPNEKLFF.

The table lists this clone with a few counts. The chain carries TRBV30 and TRBJ1-1; D perhaps matches TRBD1 (6 bases). Trimming stripped 4 bases from V and 5 bases from J, with 11 bases between. Germline CDR1 is GTSNPN and CDR2 is SVGIG (reference sequence). This CDR3 comprises 12 residues. CDR3 region: CAWKGVRTEAFF. DNA of the CDR3: TGTGCCTGGAAGGGGGTAAGGACTGAAGCTTTCTTT.

The chain carries TRBV11-2 and TRBJ2-7; D ambiguous. Germline V lookup: CDR1 SGHAT, CDR2 FQNNGV. V lost 5 bases and J lost 5, with 7 bases in between. The CDR3 has 11 residues. Written as DNA, the CDR3 is TGTGCCAGCAGCCCCCACCACGAGCAGTACTTC. Its protein is CASSPHHEQYF. Using reference TRBV11-2 and TRBJ2-7 for the parts outside the CDR3, the full variable domain is EAGVAQSPRYKIIEKRQSVAFWCNPISGHATLYWYQQILGQGPKLLIQFQNNGVVDDSQLPKDRFSAERLKGVDSTLKIQPAKLEDSAVYLCASSPHHEQYFGPGTRLTVT.

This clone has more than one count but fewer than ten. This sequence joins TRBV5-1 and TRBJ2-7, with TRBD1 matching over 7 bases. The V gene's germline CDR1 is SGHRS and CDR2 YFSETQ. V lost 4 bases, J lost 2 bases, and 6 bases stayed unmatched. The CDR3 has 14 amino acids. The CDR3 region has the DNA TGCGCCAGCAGCATGACAGGGCTCACCTACGAGCAGTACTTC. Translated, it gives CASSMTGLTYEQYF.

V usage is TRBV2 and J usage is TRBJ2-1; 12 bases match TRBD2. The CDR3 length is 16 residues. V gave up 3 bases and J gave up 5 bases; unmatched junction bases: 5. Per germline, CDR1 SNHLY and CDR2 FYNNEI. CDR3 bases: TGTGCCAGCAGTGACTTTGCTAGCGGGAGGGACAATGAGCAGTTCTTC. Translated: CASSDFASGRDNEQFF.

This chain uses TRBV28 with TRBJ1-1; TRBD1 is a possible D gene (6 bases). The CDR3 length is 16 residues. CDR1 and CDR2 (germline): MDHEN, SYDVKM. Trimming removed 3 bases from V and 4 bases from J, with 18 bases in between. This chain's CDR3 is CASSFEGVFRSTEAFF. The CDR3 nucleotides read TGTGCCAGCAGTTTCGAGGGGGTCTTTCGGAGCACTGAAGCTTTCTTT.

The rearrangement uses TRBV7-9 and TRBJ1-1, with 8 bases that match TRBD1. CDR3 length equals 17 residues. V trimming: 5 bases; J trimming: 3 bases; junction bases outside the gene matches: 14. Germline CDR1 and CDR2: SEHNR and FQNEAQ (reference sequence). Written as DNA, the CDR3 is TGTGCCAGCAGCCTTGGACAGGGAAAGGATGTGGACACTGAAGCTTTCTTT. Translation gives CASSLGQGKDVDTEAFF.

The chain uses TRBV19 and TRBJ2-1; no clear D gene. CDR3 length: 17 amino acids. Per germline, CDR1 LNHDA and CDR2 SQIVND (reference sequence). Between the trimmed V and J ends, which lost 5 bases and 2 bases, there was a span of 19 bases. Here the CDR3 reads CASSLSGPMKAYNEQFF. The CDR3 DNA reads TGTGCCAGTAGTCTCTCCGGGCCGATGAAGGCCTACAATGAGCAGTTCTTC.

This sequence joins TRBV20-1 and TRBJ2-2; D not resolved. Trimming removed 3 bases from V and 7 bases from J, with 6 bases in between. Germline V CDR1 and CDR2: DFQATT, SNEGSKA (reference sequence). CDR3 length equals 11 residues. The CDR3 loop is CSARRYGELFF. The DNA of the CDR3 is TGCAGTGCTAGGCGTTACGGGGAGCTGTTTTTT.

V usage is TRBV29-1 and J usage is TRBJ2-7; no firm D call. V was shortened by 4 bases and J by 5 bases, with 15 bases between the two germline ends. The germline V gene has CDR1 SQVTM and CDR2 ANQGSEA. The CDR3 runs 13 residues. CDR3 residues: CSVGEQEEDEQYF. The CDR3 DNA is TGCAGCGTTGGAGAGCAAGAAGAAGACGAGCAGTACTTC.

CDR3 residues: CASSQPTAINEKLFF. The CDR3 DNA sequence: TGTGCCAGCAGCCAACCGACAGCAATTAATGAAAAACTGTTTTTT. V usage is TRBV14 and J usage is TRBJ1-4, with a possible D match to TRBD1 (5 bases). V was cut by 2 bases and J by 4 bases, with 11 bases left in between. Germline assignment: CDR1 SGHDN and CDR2 FVKESK. The CDR3 consists of 15 residues.

This clone was found a few times. This CDR3 reads CASSLGTQTYEQYF. The CDR3 DNA reads TGCGCCAGCAGCTTGGGAACTCAGACCTACGAGCAGTACTTC. The chain couples TRBV5-1 to TRBJ2-7, with no clear D. V lost 0 bases, J lost 2 bases, and 9 bases lay in between. This CDR3 region has 14 residues. Germline lookup yields CDR1 SGHRS and CDR2 YFSETQ.

This clone was picked up a small number of times. The chain employs TRBV5-6 and TRBJ1-1, with D perhaps TRBD1 (6 bases). The CDR3 is 12 residues long. V lost 4 bases and J 8 bases, leaving 12 bases between the germline ends. The germline CDR1 and CDR2 sequences are SGHDT and YYEEEE. The CDR3 is CASSPNRAEAFF. Here the CDR3 DNA reads TGTGCCAGCAGCCCGAACAGGGCCGAAGCTTTCTTT. The entire variable domain, with the rest obtained from reference TRBV5-6 and TRBJ1-1, is as follows: DAGVTQSPTHLIKTRGQQVTLRCSPKSGHDTVSWYQQALGQGPQFIFQYYEEEERQRGNFPDRFSGHQFPNYSSELNVNALLLGDSALYLCASSPNRAEAFFGQGTRLTVV.

In DNA form, the CDR3 reads TGTGCCAGCAGCCGAGGGACAGGGTCCGGAGGGACCCAGTACTTC. Its translation is CASSRGTGSGGTQYF. V is TRBV7-9 and J is TRBJ2-5; 9 bases are shared with TRBD1. The germline gives CDR1 SEHNR, CDR2 FQNEAQ (reference sequence). V shed 5 bases, J shed 7 bases, and the junction held 11 bases outside the gene matches. The CDR3 contains 15 residues.

This clone was counted between two and nine times. The chain carries TRBV7-2 and TRBJ2-7, with TRBD2 identical over 9 bases. The germline V gene has CDR1 SGHTA and CDR2 FQGNSA. The CDR3 runs 16 residues. Trimming at V came to 1 base and at J to 4 bases, leaving 8 bases not matched to a gene. The CDR3 is CASSLVGREGRYEQYF. The CDR3 bases are TGTGCCAGCAGCTTAGTTGGGCGGGAGGGCCGGTACGAGCAGTACTTC.

This clone came up a few times. The chain is built from TRBV7-3 and TRBJ2-2, with D perhaps matching TRBD1 (6 bases). The CDR3 loop spans 18 amino acids. Germline V gene data show CDR1 as SGHTA and CDR2 as FQGTGA. Trimming took 1 base from V and 10 from J, leaving 25 bases between them. CDR3 bases: TGTGCCAGCAGCTTAAAACCCCGGACAGAGCCGGTGATAGTGGAGCTGTTTTTT. It is translated as CASSLKPRTEPVIVELFF.

V gene TRBV5-1 combines with J gene TRBJ2-5, with D unclear. Trimming pared 0 bases from V and 7 bases from J, leaving 10 bases between. This CDR3 has 13 amino acids. Per germline, CDR1 SGHRS and CDR2 YFSETQ. In nucleotides, the CDR3 is TGCGCCAGCAGCTTGGACAAGGGTAGGACCCAGTACTTC. As protein: CASSLDKGRTQYF.

This clone was seen only a few times. The rearrangement uses TRBV6-5 and TRBJ2-7, with D perhaps matching TRBD1 or TRBD2 (5 bases each). V gave up 5 bases and J gave up 5 bases, with 16 bases separating them. Looked up from germline, CDR1 is MNHEY and CDR2 is SVGAGI. This CDR3 is built from 14 residues. The CDR3 region is CASSRKGGHDEQYF. CDR3 nucleotides: TGTGCCAGCAGTAGAAAAGGAGGACACGACGAGCAGTACTTC.

This clone was recorded at least ten times. This chain connects TRBV14 to TRBJ1-4, with TRBD1 identical over 8 bases. Germline CDR1 SGHDN, CDR2 FVKESK. Trimming cost V 4 bases and J 7 bases; bases outside gene matches: 5. This CDR3 is 14 amino acids long. Here the CDR3 reads CASSPQGVGEKLFF. The CDR3 region has the DNA TGTGCCAGCAGCCCACAGGGGGTCGGTGAAAAACTGTTTTTT.

The rearrangement joins TRBV29-1 to TRBJ1-2; unclear D gene. Trimming left V 3 bases short and J 5 bases short, with 19 bases between. The CDR3 has 15 residues. Germline CDR1 and CDR2: SQVTM and ANQGSEA. The CDR3 reads CSVDRPASDSYGYTF. The CDR3 coding sequence is TGCAGCGTTGATAGGCCGGCCAGCGACTCGTATGGCTACACCTTC.

This clone was counted a few times. The V call is TRBV5-4, the J call TRBJ2-1; no clear D gene. V was trimmed by 2 bases and J by 4 bases, leaving 13 bases between them. The CDR3 contains 15 residues. Looked up from germline, CDR1 is SGHNT and CDR2 is YYREEE (reference sequence). CDR3 DNA: TGTGCCAGCAGCTTTTTCCGGTCGGATTACAATGAGCAGTTCTTC. Translation gives CASSFFRSDYNEQFF. Full variable domain (rest looked up from reference TRBV5-4 and TRBJ2-1): ETGVTQSPTHLIKTRGQQVTLRCSSQSGHNTVSWYQQALGQGPQFIFQYYREEENGRGNFPPRFSGLQFPNYSSELNVNALELDDSALYLCASSFFRSDYNEQFFGPGTRLTVL.

The V and J genes are TRBV2 and TRBJ2-3, with D possibly being TRBD2 (6 bases). V was trimmed by 4 bases and J by 0 bases, leaving 11 bases between them. Germline values: CDR1 SNHLY, CDR2 FYNNEI. The CDR3 is 15 residues long. The CDR3 DNA follows: TGTGCCAGCAGTGCGAGCGGGTATAGCACAGATACGCAGTATTTT. Translating gives CASSASGYSTDTQYF.

The table lists this clone with a count of one. The chain is built from TRBV18 and TRBJ2-1; D is possibly TRBD1 or TRBD2 (6 bases each). CDR1 is KGHSH, CDR2 LQKENI, per germline. V shed 3 bases and J shed 5 bases, with 26 bases lying between them. The CDR3 consists of 19 residues. Here the CDR3 reads CASSPGVGGFIPENNEQFF. The CDR3 nucleotides read TGTGCCAGCTCACCTGGGGTGGGGGGCTTCATTCCAGAAAACAATGAGCAGTTCTTC.